This TCR beta chain was recovered during a study of control samples from healthy donors and cancer patients. Some clones are missing from TCRdb's copy, which holds only in-frame ones; the method was immunoSEQ multiplex PCR. The sample consists of 130,000 to 150,000 clones, about 85% of them appearing once. V was cut by 2 bases and J by 1 base, with 8 bases left in between. The CDR3 length is 13 residues. Per the germline V gene, CDR1 is SQVTM and CDR2 is ANQGSEA. This clone was counted a single time. The specimen was blood. The gene calls are TRBV29-1 and TRBJ1-1; D is unclear. This clonotype originated in a woman in her thirties in good health. The CDR3 region is CSVETPPNTEAFF. The CDR3 DNA follows: TGCAGCGTTGAAACGCCCCCGAACACTGAAGCTTTCTTT. Filled out from reference TRBV29-1 and TRBJ1-1, the complete variable domain reads SAVISQKPSRDICQRGTSLTIQCQVDSQVTMMFWYRQQPGQSLTLIATANQGSEATYESGFVIDKFPISRPNLTFSTLTVSNMSPEDSSIYLCSVETPPNTEAFFGQGTRLTVV.